This T cell receptor (beta chain) was identified in a study of OX40 agonist ivuxolimab in advanced cancers. Looking at the study overall: Patients were given ivuxolimab, an antibody that agonizes OX40 (CD134). The study gave patients intravenous ivuxolimab at 0.01 to 10 mg/kg every 2 weeks.

Only in-frame clones appear in the TCRdb table, and some are missing; sequencing was by immunoSEQ multiplex PCR. The repertoire consists of tens of thousands of clones, with 92% occurring once and the leading ten covering approximately 9.7%. A single count supports this clone. The antigen remains unidentified. Study findings and constraints: Compared with CD4+, CD8+ T cells on average had more expanded clones. Dosing at 0.1 to 3.0 mg/kg was accompanied by clonal expansion of CD4+ and CD8+ blood T cells by week 6.

The starting material was CD4+ or CD8+ T cells sorted from blood, obtained in a trial of the OX40 agonist ivuxolimab. The TCR was taken from an adult with an advanced solid tumor such as melanoma, head and neck, liver or kidney cancer.

The CDR3 reads CASSYRSREAEAFF. The CDR3, as DNA: TGTGCCAGCAGCTACAGGTCCCGGGAGGCTGAAGCTTTCTTT. The chain employs TRBV6-5 and TRBJ1-1, with a possible D match to TRBD1 (5 bases). V dropped 6 bases and J dropped 6 bases, with 17 bases sitting between them. Germline loops: CDR1 MNHEY, CDR2 SVGAGI. The CDR3 consists of 14 residues.